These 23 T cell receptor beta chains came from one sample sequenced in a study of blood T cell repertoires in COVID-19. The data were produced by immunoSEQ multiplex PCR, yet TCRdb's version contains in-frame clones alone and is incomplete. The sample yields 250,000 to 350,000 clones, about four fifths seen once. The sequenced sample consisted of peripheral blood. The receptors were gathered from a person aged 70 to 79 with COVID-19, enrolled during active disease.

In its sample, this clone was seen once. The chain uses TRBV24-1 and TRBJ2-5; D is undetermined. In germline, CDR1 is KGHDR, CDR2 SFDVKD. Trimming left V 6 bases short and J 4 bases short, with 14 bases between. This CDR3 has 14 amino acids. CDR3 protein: CATSSQVIGETQYF. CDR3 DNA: TGTGCCACCAGTTCGCAGGTAATAGGAGAGACCCAGTACTTC.

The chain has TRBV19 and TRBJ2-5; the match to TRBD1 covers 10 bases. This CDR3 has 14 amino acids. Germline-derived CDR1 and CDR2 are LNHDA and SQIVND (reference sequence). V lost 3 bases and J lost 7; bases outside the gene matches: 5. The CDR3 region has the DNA TGTGCCAGTAGTATGACAGGGGGCTATGGGACCCAGTACTTC. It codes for CASSMTGGYGTQYF.

The CDR3 sequence: CATSRDPVGLNTEAFF. CDR3 DNA sequence: TGTGCCACCAGCAGAGACCCTGTGGGGCTAAACACTGAAGCTTTCTTT. The chain has TRBV15 and TRBJ1-1, with D maybe TRBD1 (5 bases). Germline V gene data show CDR1 as LNHNV and CDR2 as YYDKDF (reference sequence). The CDR3 loop spans 16 amino acids. The germline V and J ends were trimmed by 0 bases and 2 bases, with 13 bases remaining between them.

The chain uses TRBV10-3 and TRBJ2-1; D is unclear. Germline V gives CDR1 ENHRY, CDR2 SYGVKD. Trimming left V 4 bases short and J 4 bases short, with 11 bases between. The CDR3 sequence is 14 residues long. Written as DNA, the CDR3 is TGTGCCATCAGTGGTTTAACAGCTTACAATGAGCAGTTCTTC. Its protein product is CAISGLTAYNEQFF.

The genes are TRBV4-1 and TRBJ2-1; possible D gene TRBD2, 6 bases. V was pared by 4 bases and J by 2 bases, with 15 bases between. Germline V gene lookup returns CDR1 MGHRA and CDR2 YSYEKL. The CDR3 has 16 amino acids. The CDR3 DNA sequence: TGCGCCAGCAGCCCACGGACTACCCAGCCCTACAATGAGCAGTTCTTC. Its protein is CASSPRTTQPYNEQFF.

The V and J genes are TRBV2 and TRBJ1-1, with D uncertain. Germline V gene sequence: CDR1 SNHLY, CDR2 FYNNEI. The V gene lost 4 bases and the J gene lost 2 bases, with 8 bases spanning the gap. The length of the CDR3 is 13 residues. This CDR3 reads CASSGPSNTEAFF. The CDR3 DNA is TGTGCCAGCAGTGGGCCATCAAACACTGAAGCTTTCTTT.

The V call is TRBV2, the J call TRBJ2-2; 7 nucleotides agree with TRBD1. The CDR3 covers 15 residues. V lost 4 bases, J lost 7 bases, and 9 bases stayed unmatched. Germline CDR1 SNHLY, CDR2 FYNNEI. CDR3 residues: CASSAGRGLFGELFF. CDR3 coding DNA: TGTGCCAGCAGTGCCGGAAGGGGGCTCTTCGGGGAGCTGTTTTTT.

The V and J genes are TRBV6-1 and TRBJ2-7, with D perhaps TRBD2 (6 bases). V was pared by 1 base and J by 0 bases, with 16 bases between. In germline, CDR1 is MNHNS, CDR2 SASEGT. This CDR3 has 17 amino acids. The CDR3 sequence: CASSEEVGGTASYEQYF. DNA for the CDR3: TGTGCCAGCAGTGAAGAAGTCGGCGGGACCGCCTCCTACGAGCAGTACTTC.

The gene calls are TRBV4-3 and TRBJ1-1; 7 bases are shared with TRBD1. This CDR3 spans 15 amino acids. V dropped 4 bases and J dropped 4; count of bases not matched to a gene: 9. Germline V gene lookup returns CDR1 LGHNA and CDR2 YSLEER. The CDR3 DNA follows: TGCGCCAGCAGCCGGAACAGGGGTTGGGGCACTGAAGCTTTCTTT. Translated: CASSRNRGWGTEAFF.

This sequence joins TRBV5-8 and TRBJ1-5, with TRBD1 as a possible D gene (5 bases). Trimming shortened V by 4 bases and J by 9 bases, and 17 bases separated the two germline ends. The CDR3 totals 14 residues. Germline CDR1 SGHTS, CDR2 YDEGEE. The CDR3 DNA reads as TGTGCCAGCAGCCCGGAGGGGCAGATTCCGCCCCAGCATTTT. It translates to CASSPEGQIPPQHF.

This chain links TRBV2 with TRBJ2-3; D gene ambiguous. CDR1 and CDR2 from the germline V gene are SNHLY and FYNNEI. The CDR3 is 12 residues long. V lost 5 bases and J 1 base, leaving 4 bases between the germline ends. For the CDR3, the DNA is TGTGCCAGCAGTCAGGGCACAGATACGCAGTATTTT. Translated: CASSQGTDTQYF.

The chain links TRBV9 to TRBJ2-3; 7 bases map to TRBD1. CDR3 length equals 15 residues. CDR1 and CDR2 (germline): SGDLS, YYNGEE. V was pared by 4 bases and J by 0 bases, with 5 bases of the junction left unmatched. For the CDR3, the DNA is TGTGCCAGCAGCATCGGGACAGCTAGCACAGATACGCAGTATTTT. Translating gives CASSIGTASTDTQYF. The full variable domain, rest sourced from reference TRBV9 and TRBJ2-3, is DSGVTQTPKHLITATGQRVTLRCSPRSGDLSVYWYQQSLDQGLQFLIQYYNGEERAKGNILERFSAQQFPDLHSELNLSSLELGDSALYFCASSIGTASTDTQYFGPGTRLTVL.

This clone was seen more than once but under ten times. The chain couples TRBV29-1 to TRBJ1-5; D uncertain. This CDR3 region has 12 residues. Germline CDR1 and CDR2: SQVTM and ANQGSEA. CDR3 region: CSGGRPGEPQHF. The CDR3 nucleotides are TGCTCAGGCGGGCGCCCAGGCGAGCCCCAGCATTTT.

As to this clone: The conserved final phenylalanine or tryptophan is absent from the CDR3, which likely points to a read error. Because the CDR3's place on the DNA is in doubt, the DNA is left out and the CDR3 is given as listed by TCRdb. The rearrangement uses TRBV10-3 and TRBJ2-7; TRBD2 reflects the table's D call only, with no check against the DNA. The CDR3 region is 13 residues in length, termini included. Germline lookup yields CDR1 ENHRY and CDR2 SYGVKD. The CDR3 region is CATTALAGGLWWL.

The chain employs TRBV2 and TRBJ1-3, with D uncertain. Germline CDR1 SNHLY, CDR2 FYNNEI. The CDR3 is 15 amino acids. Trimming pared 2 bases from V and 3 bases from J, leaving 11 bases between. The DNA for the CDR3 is TGTGCCAGCAGTGAACGGTCCGGTTTTGGAAACACCATATATTTT. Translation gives CASSERSGFGNTIYF. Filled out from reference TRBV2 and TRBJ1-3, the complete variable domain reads EPEVTQTPSHQVTQMGQEVILRCVPISNHLYFYWYRQILGQKVEFLVSFYNNEISEKSEIFDDQFSVERPDGSNFTLKIRSTKLEDSAMYFCASSERSGFGNTIYFGEGSWLTVV.

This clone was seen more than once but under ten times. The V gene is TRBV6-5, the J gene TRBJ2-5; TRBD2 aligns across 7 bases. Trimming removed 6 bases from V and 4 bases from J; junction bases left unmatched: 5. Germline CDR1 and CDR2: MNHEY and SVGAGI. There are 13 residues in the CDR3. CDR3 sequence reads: CASRGRGRETQYF. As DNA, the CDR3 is TGTGCCAGCAGAGGGAGGGGCAGAGAGACCCAGTACTTC.

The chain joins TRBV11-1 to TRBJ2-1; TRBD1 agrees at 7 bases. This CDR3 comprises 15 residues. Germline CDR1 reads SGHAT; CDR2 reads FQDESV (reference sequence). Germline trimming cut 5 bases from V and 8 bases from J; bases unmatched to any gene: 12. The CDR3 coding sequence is TGTGCCAGCAGCCCGTCGAAAACAGGGGCCGATGAGCAGTTCTTC. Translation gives CASSPSKTGADEQFF.

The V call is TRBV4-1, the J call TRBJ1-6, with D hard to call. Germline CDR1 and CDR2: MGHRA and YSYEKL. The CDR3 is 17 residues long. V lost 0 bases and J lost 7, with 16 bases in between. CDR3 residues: CASSQDGRGIENSPLHF. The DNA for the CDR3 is TGCGCCAGCAGCCAAGATGGGAGAGGGATTGAGAATTCACCCCTCCACTTT.

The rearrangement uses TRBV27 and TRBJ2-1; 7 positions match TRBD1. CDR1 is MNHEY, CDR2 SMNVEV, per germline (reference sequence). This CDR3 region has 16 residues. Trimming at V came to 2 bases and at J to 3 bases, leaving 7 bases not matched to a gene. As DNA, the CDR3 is TGTGCCAGCAGTTTACTTTCGACAGGGATCTACAATGAGCAGTTCTTC. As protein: CASSLLSTGIYNEQFF.

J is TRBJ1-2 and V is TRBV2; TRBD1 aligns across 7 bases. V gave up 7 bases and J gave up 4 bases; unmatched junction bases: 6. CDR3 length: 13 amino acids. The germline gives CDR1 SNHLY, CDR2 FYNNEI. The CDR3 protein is CASMIQGSYGYTF. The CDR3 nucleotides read TGTGCCAGCATGATACAGGGGAGCTATGGCTACACCTTC.

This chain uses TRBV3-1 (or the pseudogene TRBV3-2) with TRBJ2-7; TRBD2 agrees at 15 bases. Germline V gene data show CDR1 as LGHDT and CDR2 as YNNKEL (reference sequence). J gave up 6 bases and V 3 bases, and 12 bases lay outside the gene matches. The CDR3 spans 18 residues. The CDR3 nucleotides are TGTGCCAGCAGCCACGGGACTAGCGGGAGGCTCCCTGGGCGCGAGCAGTACTTC. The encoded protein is CASSHGTSGRLPGREQYF.

The DNA for the CDR3 is TGTGCCAGCAGCCCCCAACCCGGGTCGCTGAACATTCAGTACTTC. It translates to CASSPQPGSLNIQYF. This rearrangement joins TRBV5-8 to TRBJ2-4; D unclear. Germline V gene lookup returns CDR1 SGHTS and CDR2 YDEGEE. V dropped 4 bases and J dropped 7 bases, with 18 bases sitting between them. This CDR3 contains 15 residues.

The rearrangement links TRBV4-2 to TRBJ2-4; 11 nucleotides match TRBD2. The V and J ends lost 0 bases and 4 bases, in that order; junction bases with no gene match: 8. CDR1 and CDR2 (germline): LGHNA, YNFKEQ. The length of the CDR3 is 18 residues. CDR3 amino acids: CASSQDNGGLAVKNIQYF. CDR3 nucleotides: TGTGCCAGCAGCCAAGATAACGGGGGACTAGCGGTTAAAAACATTCAGTACTTC.